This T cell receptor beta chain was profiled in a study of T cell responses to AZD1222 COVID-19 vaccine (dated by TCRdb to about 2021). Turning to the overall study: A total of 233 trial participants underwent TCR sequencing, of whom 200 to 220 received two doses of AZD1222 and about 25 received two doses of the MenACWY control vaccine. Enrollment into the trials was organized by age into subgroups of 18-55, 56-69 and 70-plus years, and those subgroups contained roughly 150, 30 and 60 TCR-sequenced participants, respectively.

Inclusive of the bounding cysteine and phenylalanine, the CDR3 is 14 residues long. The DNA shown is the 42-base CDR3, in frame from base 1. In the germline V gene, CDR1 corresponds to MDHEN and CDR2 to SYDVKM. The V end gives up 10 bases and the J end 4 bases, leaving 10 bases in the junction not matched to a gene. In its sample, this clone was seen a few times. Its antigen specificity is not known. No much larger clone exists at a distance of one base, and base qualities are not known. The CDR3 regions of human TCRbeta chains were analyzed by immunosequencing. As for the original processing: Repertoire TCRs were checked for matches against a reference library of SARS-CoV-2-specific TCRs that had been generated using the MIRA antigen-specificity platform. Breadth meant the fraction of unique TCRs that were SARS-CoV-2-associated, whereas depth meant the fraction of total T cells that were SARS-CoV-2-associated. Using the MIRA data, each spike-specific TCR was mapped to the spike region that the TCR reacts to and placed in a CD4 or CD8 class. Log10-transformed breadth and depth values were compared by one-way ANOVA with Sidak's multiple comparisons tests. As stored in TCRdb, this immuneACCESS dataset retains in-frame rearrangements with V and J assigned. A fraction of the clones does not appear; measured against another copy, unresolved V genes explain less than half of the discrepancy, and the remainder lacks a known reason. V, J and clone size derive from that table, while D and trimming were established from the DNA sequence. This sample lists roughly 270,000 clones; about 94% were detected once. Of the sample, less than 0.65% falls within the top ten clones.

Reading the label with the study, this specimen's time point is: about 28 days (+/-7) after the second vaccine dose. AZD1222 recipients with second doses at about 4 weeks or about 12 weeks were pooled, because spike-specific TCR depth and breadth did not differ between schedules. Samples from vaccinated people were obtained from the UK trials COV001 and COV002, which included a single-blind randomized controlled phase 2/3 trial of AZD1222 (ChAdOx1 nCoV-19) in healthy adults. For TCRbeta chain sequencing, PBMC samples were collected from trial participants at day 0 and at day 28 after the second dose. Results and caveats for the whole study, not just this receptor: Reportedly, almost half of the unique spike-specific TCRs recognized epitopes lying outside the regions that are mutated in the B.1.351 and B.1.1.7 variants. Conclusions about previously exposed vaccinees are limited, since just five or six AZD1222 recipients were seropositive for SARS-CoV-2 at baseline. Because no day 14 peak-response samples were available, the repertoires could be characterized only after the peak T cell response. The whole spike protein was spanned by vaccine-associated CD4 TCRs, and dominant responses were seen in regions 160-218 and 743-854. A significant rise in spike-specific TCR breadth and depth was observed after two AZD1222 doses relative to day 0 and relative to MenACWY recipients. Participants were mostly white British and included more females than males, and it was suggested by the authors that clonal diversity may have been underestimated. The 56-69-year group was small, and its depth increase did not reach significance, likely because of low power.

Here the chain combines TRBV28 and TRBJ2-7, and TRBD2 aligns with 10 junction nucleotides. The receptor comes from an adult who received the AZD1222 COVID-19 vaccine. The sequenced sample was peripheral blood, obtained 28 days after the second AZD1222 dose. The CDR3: CATSWASGRYEQYF. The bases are TGTGCCACCTCGTGGGCTAGCGGGAGATACGAGCAGTACTTC.